This T cell receptor (beta chain) was observed in a study of shared clonotypes between healthy human individuals (dated by TCRdb to 2018 to 2021). The study in broad terms: Two women and three men aged 18 to 49 years were included in the cohort. Per donor, three plates each were used for CD4 naive and CD4 memory, two for CD8 naive, and one for CD8 memory. To estimate repertoire size and how much clonotype sharing occurs between individuals, the study deeply sequenced the blood TCR repertoires of several healthy adults. To increase sequencing depth and limit assay-specific biases, different laboratories used diverse techniques to prepare libraries and sequence TCR repertoires. Between about 0.9 and 10 billion PBMCs per donor were obtained by leukapheresis.

TCR CDR3 regions were amplified from genomic DNA by multiplex PCR using the deep immunoSEQ assay. Genomic DNA extracted from each cell subset was distributed evenly over all wells of several immunoSEQ 96-well plates, and each plate served as one replicate. For sorted subsets, about 0.2 ug genomic DNA, equal to tens of thousands of T cell genomes, was loaded into each replicate PCR. Purified libraries were measured with a Qubit 3.0 fluorometer, size-checked on a Bioanalyzer 2100, and measured again with the KAPA Library Quantification kit. A separate single-read 150-cycle Illumina NextSeq 550 flow cell was used to sequence each immunoSEQ 96-well plate. Concerning the study's data processing: Because only junctional sequences without quality scores were contained in the immunoSEQ output, filtering matching that applied to full-length reads could not be performed. Sequences were annotated with PyIR, a Python wrapper for IgBLAST v1.9, using IMGT germline references to assign V/J genes and CDR3. Any read was removed if the V/J assignment was weak (E-value above 1e-6), the CDR3 was missing, or the read contained stop codons, out-of-frame junctions, or ambiguous translated residues. V3J clonotypes were defined as sequences sharing an identical inferred V gene, J gene, and CDR3 amino acid sequence. Percentage overlap between repertoires was calculated by dividing the number of shared unique clonotypes by the size of the smaller repertoire. Three approaches were used to assess repertoire richness: RTK rarefaction, the Chao1 estimator, and Recon v2.1 estimates of unobserved clonotypes. For all TCRbeta clonotypes obtained by the gDNA method from a handful of donors, generation probabilities were computed with OLGA. Sourced from immuneACCESS, this table was stored by TCRdb with only in-frame sequences that have V and J called. A share of the clones is absent; for the studies checked, an unresolved V gene accounts for under half, and the remainder has no known explanation. The V and J calls and the clone size are those of that table, but D and trimming were determined from the DNA. Across this sample there are about 1.5 million clones, with nearly 99% seen only once. The top ten constitute approximately 0.44% of the sample.

In regard to this clone: It has no known antigen specificity. Nothing much larger sits one base from this clone, and base qualities are not available.

CDR1 is given as SGHNT and CDR2 as YYREEE, both from the germline V gene (reference sequence). From cysteine to phenylalanine, the CDR3 is 14 amino acids long. Only the CDR3 region is kept as DNA, spanning 42 bases read in frame from base 1. Between the V and J ends, shortened by 4 bases and 9 bases respectively, the junction contains 19 bases. Healthy HIV-negative adults with no recently reported acute infections or vaccinations were included as donors. Only Caucasian adults living in Nashville, Tennessee, USA were represented among the donors. Magnetic negative selection was used to enrich CD4+ T cells, after which naive cells were positively selected on CD45RA and the negative fraction became the memory subset. Blood was obtained by leukapheresis, after which PBMCs were separated by Ficoll-Histopaque density gradient centrifugation and cryopreserved in liquid nitrogen vapor phase. Analytical flow cytometry was used to check the purity and quantity of every magnetically sorted T cell population. Genomic DNA was isolated from every sorted fraction and measured by UV absorbance on a Nanodrop 2000c.

What the work shows at the level of the full study, not this receptor alone: Sampling was restricted to blood, and TCR repertoires in tissue are likely to differ from TCR repertoires in blood. Clonotypes shared by all four sorted-subset donors showed higher generation probabilities than non-shared clonotypes. Rarefaction of sorted-subset datasets indicated incomplete sequencing despite the large sequencing depth. Across a few donors, approximately 5% of naive CD4, more than 3% of naive CD8, approximately 2.5% of memory CD4, and over 0.35% of memory CD8 clonotypes were shared. Naive subsets generally had larger estimated clonotype richness than memory subsets did. Because the study included only a small number of donors, the genetic and exposure-history diversity represented was limited. Pairwise subsampling led to the expectation that sequencing depth would affect the degree of clonotype sharing among donors.

Sequencing input: naive CD4+ T cells sorted from blood. The cell subset or site tag for this specimen amounts to: CD45RA+ positively selected. The chain links TRBV5-4 with TRBJ2-5; TRBD2 is possibly the D segment (7 matching bases). This receptor was identified in a man aged 25-40 years in good health. The base sequence is TGTGCCAGCAGCCCCGAGGGGGGGGGTTGGCCCCAGTACTTC. The translation is CASSPEGGGWPQYF. With the rest looked up from the reference TRBV5-4 and TRBJ2-5 genes rather than sequenced, the full variable domain is ETGVTQSPTHLIKTRGQQVTLRCSSQSGHNTVSWYQQALGQGPQFIFQYYREEENGRGNFPPRFSGLQFPNYSSELNVNALELDDSALYLCASSPEGGGWPQYFGPGTRLLVL.